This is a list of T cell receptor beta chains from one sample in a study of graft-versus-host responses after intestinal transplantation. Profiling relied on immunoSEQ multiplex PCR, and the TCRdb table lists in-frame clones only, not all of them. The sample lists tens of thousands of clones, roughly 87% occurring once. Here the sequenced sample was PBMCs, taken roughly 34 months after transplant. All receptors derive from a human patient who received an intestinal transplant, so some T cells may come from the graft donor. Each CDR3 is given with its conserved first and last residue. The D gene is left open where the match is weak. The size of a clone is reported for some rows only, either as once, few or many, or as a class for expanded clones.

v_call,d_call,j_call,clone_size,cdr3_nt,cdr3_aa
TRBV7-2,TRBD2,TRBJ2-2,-,TGTGCCAGCAGCTTAATAGCGGGGCCAACCGGGGAGCTGTTTTTT,CASSLIAGPTGELFF
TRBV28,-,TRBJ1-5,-,TGTGCCAGCAGTTACCTGTCGGGGCTGAGGCATTTT,CASSYLSGLRHF
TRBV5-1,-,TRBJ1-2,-,TGCGCCAGCAGCCCCCGATCCGGCGGCTACACCTTC,CASSPRSGGYTF
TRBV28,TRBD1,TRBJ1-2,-,TGTGCCAGCAGCCTGACAGGGGTGAAGGCTAACTATGGCTACACCTTC,CASSLTGVKANYGYTF
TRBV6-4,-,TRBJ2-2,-,TGTGCCAGCAAAGGGGGGGACACCGGGGAGCTGTTTTTT,CASKGGDTGELFF
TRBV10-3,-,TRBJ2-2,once,TGTGCCATCAGTGACCCCGACAGGTTCACCGGGGAGCTGTTTTTT,CAISDPDRFTGELFF
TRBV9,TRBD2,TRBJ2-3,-,TGTGCCAGCAGCCCCCGGGAGGGATCTAGCACAGATACGCAGTATTTT,CASSPREGSSTDTQYF
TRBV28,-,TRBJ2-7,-,TGTGCCAGCAGTTTGCCAGGGAGACTATTCTCCGAGCAGTACTTC,CASSLPGRLFSEQYF
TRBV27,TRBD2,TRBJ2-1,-,TGTGCCAGCAGTTACAGCGGGAGGATCTCCTACAATGAGCAGTTCTTC,CASSYSGRISYNEQFF
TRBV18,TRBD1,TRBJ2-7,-,TGTGCCAGCTCAGGACAGGGGGCCTCCTACGAGCAGTACTTC,CASSGQGASYEQYF
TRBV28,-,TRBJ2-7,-,TGTGCCAGCAGGCACCACTACGAGCAGTACTTC,CASRHHYEQYF
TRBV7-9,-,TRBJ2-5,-,TGTGCCAGCAGCACTAGGGTATCGGGGGAGACCCAGTACTTC,CASSTRVSGETQYF
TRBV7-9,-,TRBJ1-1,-,TGTGCCAGCAGCTTAGGGGTAGGGGCGAACACTGAAGCTTTCTTT,CASSLGVGANTEAFF
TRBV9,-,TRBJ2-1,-,TGTGCCAGCAGCGTAGACGACTTCTCCTACAATGAGCAGTTCTTC,CASSVDDFSYNEQFF
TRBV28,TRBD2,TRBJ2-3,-,TGTGCCAGCAGTCCCATGGATTGGCGGGAGCGGGTCGATACGCAGTATTTT,CASSPMDWRERVDTQYF
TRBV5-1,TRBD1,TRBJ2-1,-,TGCGCCAGCAGCCGAGGGGACAGGGTGAATGAGCAGTTCTTC,CASSRGDRVNEQFF
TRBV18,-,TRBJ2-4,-,TGTGCCAGCTCACCACTCCCGTTCGACATTCAGTACTTC,CASSPLPFDIQYF
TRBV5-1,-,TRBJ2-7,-,TGCGCCAGCAGCTTAGGGACAACCCACTACGAGCAGTACTTC,CASSLGTTHYEQYF
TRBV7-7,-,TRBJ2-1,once,TGTGCTAGCAGCTTAGCACCCGGCAATGAGCAGTTCTTC,CASSLAPGNEQFF
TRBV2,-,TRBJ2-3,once,TGTGCCAGCAGTGAAGCCTATTACACAGATACGCAGTATTTT,CASSEAYYTDTQYF
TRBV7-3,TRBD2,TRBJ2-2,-,TGTGCCAGCAGCTTTAGCGGGAGTTCCGGGGAGCTGTTTTTT,CASSFSGSSGELFF
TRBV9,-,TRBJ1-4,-,TGTGCCAGCAGCATCGGACAGCTTAATGAAAAACTGTTTTTT,CASSIGQLNEKLFF
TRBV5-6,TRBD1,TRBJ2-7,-,TGTGCCAGCAGCTTGGCGGGGACAGGACTAACCTACGAGCAGTACTTC,CASSLAGTGLTYEQYF
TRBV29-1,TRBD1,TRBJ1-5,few,TGCAGCGTTTCGGGGGACAGCGGGAATCAGCCCCAGCATTTT,CSVSGDSGNQPQHF
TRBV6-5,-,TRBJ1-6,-,TGTGCCAGCAGCCGGGTCCACTATAATTCACCCCTCCACTTT,CASSRVHYNSPLHF
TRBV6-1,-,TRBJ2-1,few,TGTGCCAGCAGTGACACAGGGTCCCCCACCGACAATGAGCAGTTCTTC,CASSDTGSPTDNEQFF
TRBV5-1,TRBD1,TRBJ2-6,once,TGCGCCAGCAGCGACCAGGGGGCTGGGGCCAACGTCCTGACTTTC,CASSDQGAGANVLTF